This T cell receptor (beta chain) was profiled in a study of shared clonotypes between healthy human individuals. Several immunoSEQ plates received, in even portions, the genomic DNA of each subset. Method: immunoSEQ multiplex PCR; TCRdb's copy keeps in-frame clones and lacks some. The data hold some 1,400,000 clones, with around 97% observed a single time. Notes on the study in general: Across a handful of donors, naive CD4 shared around 5%, naive CD8 3% to 3.5%, memory CD4 roughly 2.1%, memory CD8 around 0.42%. Rarefaction exposed incomplete sorted-subset sequencing despite large depth. Sampling was confined to blood; repertoires within tissues likely differ.

Concerning this clone: Its specificity is not known.

The CDR3 covers 17 residues. Germline values: CDR1 MDHEN, CDR2 SYDVKM. The trim removed 6 bases at V and 5 bases at J, leaving 9 bases unmatched. The sequencing sample was made of naive CD4+ T cells sorted from blood. Subset reported: CD45RA+ positively selected. The chain recombines TRBV28 with TRBJ2-5, with 16 bases matching TRBD2. This clonotype was sampled from a man between 25 and 39 years old in good health. As DNA, the CDR3 is TGTGCCAGCAGAGTGCGAGAGGGACTAGCGGGAGGGGAGACCCAGTACTTC. Its protein is CASRVREGLAGGETQYF.